Listed below are T cell receptor beta chains from one sample, sequenced in a study of cytomegalovirus exposure and HLA in healthy donors. The repertoire was sequenced with immunoSEQ multiplex PCR; TCRdb's copy has only in-frame clones and lacks some. The table lists approximately 140,000 clones, approximately 84% of them singletons. The sample was PBMCs. All receptors derive from a woman between 40 and 50 years old in good health and CMV-seronegative. Both conserved end residues are part of each CDR3. Fields, in order: J gene, D gene, clone size, V gene, CDR3 DNA, CDR3 protein. D genes are given only for firm matches. Clone size, where shown, is once, few, many, or a class for clones that have expanded.

TRBJ2-7,NA,NA,TRBV29-1,TGCAGCGTTCTTTCCCACGGGATCCCTTCCGAGCAGTACTTC,CSVLSHGIPSEQYF
TRBJ2-3,NA,NA,TRBV2,TGTGCCAGCAGTGGACATCCGCAGTATTTT,CASSGHPQYF
TRBJ2-1,TRBD1,NA,TRBV28,TGTGCCAGCACCCCGCGACAGGGCATCAATGAGCAGTTCTTC,CASTPRQGINEQFF
TRBJ1-5,TRBD1,NA,TRBV18,TGTGCCAGCTCACGGGACAGTTTGATTAGCAATCAGCCCCAGCATTTT,CASSRDSLISNQPQHF
TRBJ2-7,NA,few,TRBV4-2,TGTGCCAGCAGCTTCGGGGTGTCGCAAGAGCAGTACTTC,CASSFGVSQEQYF
TRBJ1-2,TRBD1,NA,TRBV5-1,TGCGCCAGCAGCCCTTACTCGGGACAGAGCTATGGCTACACCTTC,CASSPYSGQSYGYTF
TRBJ2-7,NA,NA,TRBV9,TGTGCCAGCAGCGTAGTAGGGGGAGCGGACGAGCAGTACTTC,CASSVVGGADEQYF
TRBJ1-1,NA,NA,TRBV7-8,TGTGCCAGCAGCTTAGTGGCGGGTCTGAACACTGAAGCTTTCTTT,CASSLVAGLNTEAFF
TRBJ2-3,NA,NA,TRBV5-1,TGCGCCAGCAGCGGAGGGACTGGAGAAACAGATACGCAGTATTTT,CASSGGTGETDTQYF
TRBJ2-1,TRBD2,few,TRBV27,TGTGCCAGCAGTCCTCGAATAGCGGGAAGCCCCAATGAGCAGTTCTTC,CASSPRIAGSPNEQFF
TRBJ1-6,TRBD1,few,TRBV28,TGTGCCAGCAGTCCCGGACAGGGTGTCAATTCACCCCTCCACTTT,CASSPGQGVNSPLHF
TRBJ2-5,TRBD2,NA,TRBV4-2,TGTGCCAGCAGTCAGACTAGCAGTGAGACCCAGTACTTC,CASSQTSSETQYF
TRBJ2-7,NA,NA,TRBV19,TGTGCCAGTAGTAATGGAGGGACCACCTACGAGCAGTACTTC,CASSNGGTTYEQYF
TRBJ2-5,TRBD2,few,TRBV5-1,TGCGCCAGCAGCTTTTTTAGCGGGAGGGGGCAAGAGACCCAGTACTTC,CASSFFSGRGQETQYF
TRBJ2-7,TRBD2,NA,TRBV4-3,TGCGCCAGCAGCCTCGCTCTAGCGGGAGGGACCTACGAGCAGTACTTC,CASSLALAGGTYEQYF
TRBJ2-7,NA,NA,TRBV14,TGTGCCAGCAGCCAGGGCGATAAGCAGTACTTC,CASSQGDKQYF
TRBJ1-5,NA,NA,TRBV10-3,TGTGCCATCAGTGAGTCGAGGGGGAATCAGCCCCAGCATTTT,CAISESRGNQPQHF
TRBJ2-7,NA,NA,TRBV4-3,TGCGCCAGCAGCCAAGATCAGGCGCCGACCTACGAGCAGTACTTC,CASSQDQAPTYEQYF
TRBJ2-7,NA,once,TRBV7-9,TGTGCCAGCAGCTTAGTCGGACTTACCTACGAGCAGTACTTC,CASSLVGLTYEQYF
TRBJ2-3,NA,NA,TRBV6-1,TGTGCCAGCAGTGAAGAGGGGGGGACAGATACGCAGTATTTT,CASSEEGGTDTQYF
TRBJ2-7,TRBD1,NA,TRBV4-3,TGCGCCAGCAGCCAGGACAGGGGGAGCTCCTACGAGCAGTACTTC,CASSQDRGSSYEQYF
TRBJ2-2,NA,NA,TRBV11-3,TGTGCCAGCAGCTTAGATTCGCTGGAGAAGCGAACCGGGGAGCTGTTTTTT,CASSLDSLEKRTGELFF
TRBJ1-1,NA,NA,TRBV28,TGTGCCAGCAGCCTCGGCGGGGTGCGGAACACTGAAGCTTTCTTT,CASSLGGVRNTEAFF
TRBJ1-5,NA,NA,TRBV19,TGTGCCAGTAGTATAGGCTCCTGGGAGCGGTCGAATCAGCCCCAGCATTTT,CASSIGSWERSNQPQHF
TRBJ2-7,NA,NA,TRBV25-1,TGTGCCAGCAGTGAACTCTTTTCCGAGCAGTACTTC,CASSELFSEQYF
TRBJ2-1,TRBD2,NA,TRBV18,TGTGCCAGCTCACCTCTAGCGGGATATAATGAGCAGTTCTTC,CASSPLAGYNEQFF
TRBJ1-2,TRBD1,NA,TRBV9,TGTGCCAGCAGTCCTACCGGACAGGGCCACTATGGCTACACCTTC,CASSPTGQGHYGYTF
TRBJ2-1,NA,NA,TRBV14,TGTGCCAGCAGCCCCGGGTGGAGGCTGTACAATGAGCAGTTCTTC,CASSPGWRLYNEQFF
TRBJ1-2,NA,NA,TRBV11-2,TGTGCCAGCAGCTTAGTACCGGGAAGCGCGGCATATGGCTACACCTTC,CASSLVPGSAAYGYTF
TRBJ1-2,TRBD1,NA,TRBV6-5,TGTGCCAGCAGTTACTTGGACAGGAACTATGGCTACACCTTC,CASSYLDRNYGYTF
TRBJ2-2,TRBD1,NA,TRBV14,TGTGCCAGCAGCCATCACAGGGGGCGGAAAAACACCGGGGAGCTGTTTTTT,CASSHHRGRKNTGELFF
TRBJ1-1,NA,NA,TRBV27,TGTGCCAGCAGTCCCAGGGGCTCGGGGAACACTGAAGCTTTCTTT,CASSPRGSGNTEAFF
TRBJ2-7,NA,few,TRBV7-3,TGTGCCAGCAGCTTTCTCTTCTACGGCGAGCAGTACTTC,CASSFLFYGEQYF
TRBJ1-1,TRBD1,NA,TRBV4-1,TGCGCCAGCAGCCAAGAAAGGACAGGTACCACTGAAGCTTTCTTT,CASSQERTGTTEAFF
TRBJ2-1,TRBD1,NA,TRBV6-5,TGTGCCAGCAGTTATGACAGGGTTCAGTTCTTC,CASSYDRVQFF
TRBJ2-7,TRBD2,once,TRBV9,TGTGCCAGCAGCGTAGGGGAGGGGCCATACAAGCAGTACTTC,CASSVGEGPYKQYF